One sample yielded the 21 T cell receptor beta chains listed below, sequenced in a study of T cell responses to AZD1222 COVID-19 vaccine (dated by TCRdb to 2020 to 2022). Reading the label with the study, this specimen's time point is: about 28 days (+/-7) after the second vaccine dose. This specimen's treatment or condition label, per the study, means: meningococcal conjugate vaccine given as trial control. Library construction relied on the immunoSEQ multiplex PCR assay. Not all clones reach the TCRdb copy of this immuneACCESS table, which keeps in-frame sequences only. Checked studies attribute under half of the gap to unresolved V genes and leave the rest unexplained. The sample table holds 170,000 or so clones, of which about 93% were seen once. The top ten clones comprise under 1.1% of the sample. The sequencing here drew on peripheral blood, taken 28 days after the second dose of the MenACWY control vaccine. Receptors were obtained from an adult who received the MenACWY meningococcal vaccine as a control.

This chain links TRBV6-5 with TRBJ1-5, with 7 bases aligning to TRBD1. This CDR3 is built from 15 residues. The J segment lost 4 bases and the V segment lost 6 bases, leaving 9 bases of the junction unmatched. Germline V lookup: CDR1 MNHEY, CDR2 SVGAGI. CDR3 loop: CASSRGGLGNQPQHF. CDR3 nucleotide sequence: TGTGCCAGCAGCCGAGGGGGCTTGGGGAATCAGCCCCAGCATTTT.

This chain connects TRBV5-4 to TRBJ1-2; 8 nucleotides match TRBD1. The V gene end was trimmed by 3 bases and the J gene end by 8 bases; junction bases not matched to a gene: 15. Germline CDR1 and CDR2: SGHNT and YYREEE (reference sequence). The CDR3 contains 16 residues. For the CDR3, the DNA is TGTGCCAGCAGCTCCGGACAGGGAAGGGGCTTATGGGGCTACACCTTC. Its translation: CASSSGQGRGLWGYTF.

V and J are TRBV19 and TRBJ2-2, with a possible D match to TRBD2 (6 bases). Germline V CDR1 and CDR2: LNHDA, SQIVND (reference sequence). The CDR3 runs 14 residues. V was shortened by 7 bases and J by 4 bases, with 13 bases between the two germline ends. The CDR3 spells CASTLGGITGELFF. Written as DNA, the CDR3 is TGTGCCAGTACACTTGGGGGGATCACCGGGGAGCTGTTTTTT. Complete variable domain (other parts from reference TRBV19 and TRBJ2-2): DGGITQSPKYLFRKEGQNVTLSCEQNLNHDAMYWYRQDPGQGLRLIYYSQIVNDFQKGDIAEGYSVSREKKESFPLTVTSAQKNPTAFYLCASTLGGITGELFFGEGSRLTVL.

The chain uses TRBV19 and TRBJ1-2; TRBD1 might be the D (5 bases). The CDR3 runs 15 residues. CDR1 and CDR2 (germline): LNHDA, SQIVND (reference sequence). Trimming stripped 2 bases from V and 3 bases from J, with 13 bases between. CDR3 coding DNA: TGTGCCAGTAGTATATTTCCCGGGACGCACTATGGCTACACCTTC. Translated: CASSIFPGTHYGYTF. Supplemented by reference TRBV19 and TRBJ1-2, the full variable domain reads DGGITQSPKYLFRKEGQNVTLSCEQNLNHDAMYWYRQDPGQGLRLIYYSQIVNDFQKGDIAEGYSVSREKKESFPLTVTSAQKNPTAFYLCASSIFPGTHYGYTFGSGTRLTVV.

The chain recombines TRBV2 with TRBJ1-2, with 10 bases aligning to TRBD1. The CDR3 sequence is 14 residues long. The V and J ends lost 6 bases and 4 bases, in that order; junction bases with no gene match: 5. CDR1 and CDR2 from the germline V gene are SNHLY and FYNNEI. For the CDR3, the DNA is TGTGCCAGCAGAGACAGGGGGCGCGCCTATGGCTACACCTTC. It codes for CASRDRGRAYGYTF.

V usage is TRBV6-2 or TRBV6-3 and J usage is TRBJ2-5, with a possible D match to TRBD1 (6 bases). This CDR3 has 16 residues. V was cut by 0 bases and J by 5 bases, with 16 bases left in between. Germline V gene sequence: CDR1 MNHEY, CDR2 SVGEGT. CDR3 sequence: CASSYSISTGWETQYF. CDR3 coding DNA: TGTGCCAGCAGTTACTCGATTTCGACAGGTTGGGAGACCCAGTACTTC.

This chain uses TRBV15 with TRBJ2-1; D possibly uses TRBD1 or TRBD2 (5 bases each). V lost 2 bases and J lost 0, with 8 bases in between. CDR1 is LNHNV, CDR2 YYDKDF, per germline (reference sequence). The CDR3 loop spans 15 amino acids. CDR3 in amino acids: CATSRSGTSYNEQFF. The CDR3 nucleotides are TGTGCCACCAGCAGATCCGGGACCTCCTACAATGAGCAGTTCTTC.

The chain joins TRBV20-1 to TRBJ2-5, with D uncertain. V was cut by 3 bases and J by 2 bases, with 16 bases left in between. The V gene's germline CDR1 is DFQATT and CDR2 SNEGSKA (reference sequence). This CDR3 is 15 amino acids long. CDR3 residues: CSASQLSILQETQYF. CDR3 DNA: TGCAGTGCTAGTCAGTTGTCGATACTACAAGAGACCCAGTACTTC.

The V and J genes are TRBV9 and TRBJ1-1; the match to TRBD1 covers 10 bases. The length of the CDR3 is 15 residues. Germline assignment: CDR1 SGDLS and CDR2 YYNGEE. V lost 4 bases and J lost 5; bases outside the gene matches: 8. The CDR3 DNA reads TGTGCCAGCAGCTCGACAGGGGGCGCGGGTACTGAAGCTTTCTTT. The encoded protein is CASSSTGGAGTEAFF.

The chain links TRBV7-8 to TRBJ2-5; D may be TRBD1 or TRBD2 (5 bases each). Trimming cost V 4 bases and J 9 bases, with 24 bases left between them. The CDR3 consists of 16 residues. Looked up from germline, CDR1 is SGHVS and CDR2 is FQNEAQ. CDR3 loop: CASSYSNRDRLGAQYF. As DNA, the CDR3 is TGTGCCAGCAGCTACTCGAATCGGGACCGTTTGGGGGCCCAGTACTTC.

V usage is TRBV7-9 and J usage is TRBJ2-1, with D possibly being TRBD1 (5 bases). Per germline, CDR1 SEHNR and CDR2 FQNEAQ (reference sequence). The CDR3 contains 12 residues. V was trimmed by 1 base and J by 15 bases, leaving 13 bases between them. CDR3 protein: CASSLVQGEWFF. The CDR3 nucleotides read TGTGCCAGCAGCTTAGTGCAGGGTGAGTGGTTCTTC.

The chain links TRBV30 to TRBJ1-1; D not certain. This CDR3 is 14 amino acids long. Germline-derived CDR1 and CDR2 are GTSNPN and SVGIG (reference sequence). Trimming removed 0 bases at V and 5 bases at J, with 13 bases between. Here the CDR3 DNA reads TGTGCCTGGAGTGTTCCGAGAAGAACAACTGAAGCTTTCTTT. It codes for CAWSVPRRTTEAFF.

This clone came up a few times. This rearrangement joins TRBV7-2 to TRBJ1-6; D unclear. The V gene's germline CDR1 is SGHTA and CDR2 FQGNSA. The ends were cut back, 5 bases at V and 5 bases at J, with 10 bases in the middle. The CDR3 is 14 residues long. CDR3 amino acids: CASSTGLNNSPLHF. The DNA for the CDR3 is TGTGCCAGCAGCACCGGCCTAAATAATTCACCCCTCCACTTT.

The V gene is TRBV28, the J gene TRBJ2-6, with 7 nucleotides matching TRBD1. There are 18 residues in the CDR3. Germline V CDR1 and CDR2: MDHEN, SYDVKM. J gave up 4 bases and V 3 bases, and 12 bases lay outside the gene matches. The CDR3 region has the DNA TGTGCCAGCAGTTTTTCCCCCAGGGGGATGGCCGGGGCCAACGTCCTGACTTTC. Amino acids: CASSFSPRGMAGANVLTF.

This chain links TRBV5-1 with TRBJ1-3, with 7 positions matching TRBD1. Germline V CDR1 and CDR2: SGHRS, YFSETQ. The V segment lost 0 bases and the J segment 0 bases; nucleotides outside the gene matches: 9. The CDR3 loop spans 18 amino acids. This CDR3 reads CASSLGWGTAGSGNTIYF. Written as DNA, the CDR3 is TGCGCCAGCAGCTTGGGGTGGGGGACAGCTGGCTCTGGAAACACCATATATTTT.

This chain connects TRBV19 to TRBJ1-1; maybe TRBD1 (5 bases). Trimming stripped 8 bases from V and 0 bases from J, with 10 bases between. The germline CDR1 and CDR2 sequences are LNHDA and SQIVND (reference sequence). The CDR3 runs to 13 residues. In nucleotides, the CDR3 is TGTGCCAGTGGCAGGGTGGTGAACACTGAAGCTTTCTTT. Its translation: CASGRVVNTEAFF.

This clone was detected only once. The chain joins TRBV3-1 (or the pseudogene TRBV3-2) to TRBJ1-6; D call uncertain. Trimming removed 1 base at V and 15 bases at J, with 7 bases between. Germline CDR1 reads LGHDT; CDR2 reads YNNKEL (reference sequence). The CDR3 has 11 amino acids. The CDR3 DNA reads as TGTGCCAGCAGCCAAGCGGAATACCTCCACTTT. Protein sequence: CASSQAEYLHF.

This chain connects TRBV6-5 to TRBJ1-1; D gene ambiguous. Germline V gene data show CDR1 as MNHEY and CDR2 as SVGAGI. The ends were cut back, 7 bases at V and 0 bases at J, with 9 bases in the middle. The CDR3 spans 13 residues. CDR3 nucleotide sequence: TGTGCCAGCAAGAACAGCATGAACACTGAAGCTTTCTTT. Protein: CASKNSMNTEAFF.

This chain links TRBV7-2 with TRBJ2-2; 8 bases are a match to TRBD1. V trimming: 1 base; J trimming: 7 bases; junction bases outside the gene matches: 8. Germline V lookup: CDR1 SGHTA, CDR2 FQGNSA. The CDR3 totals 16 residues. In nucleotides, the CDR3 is TGTGCCAGCAGCTTAGTTCGGACAGGGCTGGGCGGGGAGCTGTTTTTT. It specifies CASSLVRTGLGGELFF.

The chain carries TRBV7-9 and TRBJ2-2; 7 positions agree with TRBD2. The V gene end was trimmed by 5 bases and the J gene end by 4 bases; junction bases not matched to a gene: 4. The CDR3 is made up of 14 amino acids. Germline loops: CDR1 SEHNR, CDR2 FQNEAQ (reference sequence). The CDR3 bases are TGTGCCAGCAGCCTACTAGCGCCCACCGGGGAGCTGTTTTTT. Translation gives CASSLLAPTGELFF.

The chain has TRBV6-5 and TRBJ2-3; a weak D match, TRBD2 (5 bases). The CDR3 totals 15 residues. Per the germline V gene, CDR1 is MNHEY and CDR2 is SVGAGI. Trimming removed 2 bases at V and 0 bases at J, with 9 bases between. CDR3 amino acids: CASSYRTPSTDTQYF. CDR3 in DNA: TGTGCCAGCAGTTACAGGACTCCCAGCACAGATACGCAGTATTTT.